The clone carrying this T cell receptor beta chain was recorded many times. The data derive from a study of regulatory T cells in long-lasting Graves disease. Time point in this sample: newly diagnosed GD, antithyroid drugs for less than 3 months. The authors made the TCR library using RNA they extracted from PBMCs. Recruitment took place at an endocrinology department in Xi'an, China. CDR3 length: 15 residues. V lost 3 bases to trimming and J lost 5 bases; unmatched junction nucleotides: 5. The V gene's germline CDR1 is KGHDR and CDR2 SFDVKD. Building of the TCR beta libraries involved iRepertoire HTBI primers and Arm-PCR of CDR3 regions. TCRdb reprocessed the multiplex PCR reads via MiXCR and lists one record per CDR3 protein. The table includes around 330,000 distinct CDR3 sequences, 15% to 20% detected once.

This TCR was sampled from a female donor with Graves disease. This chain uses TRBV24-1 with TRBJ1-1; the match to TRBD1 covers 10 bases. Sequencing used peripheral blood mononuclear cells (PBMCs), obtained at new diagnosis, from a patient treated with antithyroid drugs. The DNA of the CDR3 is TGTGCCACCAGTGATGGGGACAGGGGAGGAACTGAAGCTTTCTTT. The encoded protein is CATSDGDRGGTEAFF.